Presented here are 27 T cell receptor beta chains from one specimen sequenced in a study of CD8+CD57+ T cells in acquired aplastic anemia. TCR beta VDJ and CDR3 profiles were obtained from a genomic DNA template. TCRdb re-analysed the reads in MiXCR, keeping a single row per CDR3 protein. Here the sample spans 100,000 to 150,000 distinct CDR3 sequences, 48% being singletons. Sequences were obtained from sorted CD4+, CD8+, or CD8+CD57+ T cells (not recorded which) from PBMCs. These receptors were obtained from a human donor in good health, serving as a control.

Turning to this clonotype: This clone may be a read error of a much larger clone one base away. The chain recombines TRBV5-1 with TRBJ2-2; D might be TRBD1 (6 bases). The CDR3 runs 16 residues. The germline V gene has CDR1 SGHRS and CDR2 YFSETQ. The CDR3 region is CASSQNGQQETGELLF. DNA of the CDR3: TGCGCCAGCAGCCAAAACGGACAGCAGGAAACCGGGGAGCTGCTTTTT. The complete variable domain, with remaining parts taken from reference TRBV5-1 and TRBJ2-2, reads KAGVTQTPRYLIKTRGQQVTLSCSPISGHRSVSWYQQTPGQGLQFLFEYFSETQRNKGNFPGRFSGRQFSNSRSEMNVSTLELGDSALYLCASSQNGQQETGELLFGEGSRLTVL.

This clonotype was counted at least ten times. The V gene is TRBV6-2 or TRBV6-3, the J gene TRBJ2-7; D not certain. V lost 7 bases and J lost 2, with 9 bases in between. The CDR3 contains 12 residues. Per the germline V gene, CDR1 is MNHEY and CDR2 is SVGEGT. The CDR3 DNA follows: TGTGCCAGCATGGGCAGCACCTACGAGCAGTACTTC. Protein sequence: CASMGSTYEQYF.

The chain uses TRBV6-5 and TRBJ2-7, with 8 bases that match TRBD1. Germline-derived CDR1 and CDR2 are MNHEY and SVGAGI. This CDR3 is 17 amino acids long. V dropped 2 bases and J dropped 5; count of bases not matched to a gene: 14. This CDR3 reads CASSYSAIGTGTHEQYF. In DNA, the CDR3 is TGTGCCAGCAGTTACAGTGCTATAGGGACAGGCACCCACGAGCAGTACTTC.

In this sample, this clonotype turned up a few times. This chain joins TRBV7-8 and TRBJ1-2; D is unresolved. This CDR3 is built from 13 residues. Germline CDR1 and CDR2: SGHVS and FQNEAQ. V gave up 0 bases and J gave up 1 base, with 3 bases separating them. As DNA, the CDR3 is TGTGCCAGCAGCTTAGCCAGTAACTATGGCTACACCTTC. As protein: CASSLASNYGYTF.

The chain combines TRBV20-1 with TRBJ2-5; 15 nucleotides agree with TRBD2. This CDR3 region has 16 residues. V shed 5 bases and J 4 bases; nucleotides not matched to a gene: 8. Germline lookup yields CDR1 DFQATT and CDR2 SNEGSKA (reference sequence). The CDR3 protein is CSAWGLAGGQGETQYF. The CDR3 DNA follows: TGCAGTGCTTGGGGACTAGCGGGGGGCCAGGGAGAGACCCAGTACTTC.

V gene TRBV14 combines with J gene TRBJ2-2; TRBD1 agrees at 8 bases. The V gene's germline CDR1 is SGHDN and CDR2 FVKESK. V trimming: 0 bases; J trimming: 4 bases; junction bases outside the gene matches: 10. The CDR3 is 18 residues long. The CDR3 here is CASSQEGAGGFGTGELFF. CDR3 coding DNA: TGTGCCAGCAGCCAAGAAGGGGCAGGGGGCTTCGGCACCGGGGAGCTGTTTTTT.

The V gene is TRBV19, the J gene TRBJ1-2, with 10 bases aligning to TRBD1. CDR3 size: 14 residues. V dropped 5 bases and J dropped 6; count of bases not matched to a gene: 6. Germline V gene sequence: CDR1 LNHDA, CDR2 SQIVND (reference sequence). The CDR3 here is CASSAGTGVNGYTF. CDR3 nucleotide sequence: TGTGCCAGTAGTGCCGGGACAGGGGTTAATGGCTACACCTTC.

Written as DNA, the CDR3 is TGTGCCAGCAGGTACGCCCACTCCGTCAATCAGCCCCAGCATTTT. This codes for CASRYAHSVNQPQHF. The gene calls are TRBV6-2 or TRBV6-3 and TRBJ1-5; D not certain. V dropped 6 bases and J dropped 3 bases, with 15 bases sitting between them. The CDR3 spans 15 residues. Germline CDR1 and CDR2: MNHEY and SVGEGT.

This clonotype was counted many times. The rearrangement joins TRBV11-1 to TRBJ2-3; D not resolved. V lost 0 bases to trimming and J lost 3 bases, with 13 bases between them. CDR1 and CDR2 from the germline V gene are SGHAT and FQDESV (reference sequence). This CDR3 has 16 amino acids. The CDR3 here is CASSLAVGVGTDTQYF. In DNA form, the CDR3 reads TGTGCCAGCAGCTTAGCGGTTGGGGTCGGGACAGATACGCAGTATTTT.

CDR3 in amino acids: CATSGTPGDSKYYEQYF. Written as DNA, the CDR3 is TGTGCCACCAGCGGAACACCGGGGGACAGTAAATACTACGAGCAGTACTTC. This chain connects TRBV15 to TRBJ2-7, with D perhaps matching TRBD1 (7 bases). V lost 5 bases and J 3 bases, leaving 23 bases between the germline ends. Per germline, CDR1 LNHNV and CDR2 YYDKDF (reference sequence). The CDR3 contains 17 residues.

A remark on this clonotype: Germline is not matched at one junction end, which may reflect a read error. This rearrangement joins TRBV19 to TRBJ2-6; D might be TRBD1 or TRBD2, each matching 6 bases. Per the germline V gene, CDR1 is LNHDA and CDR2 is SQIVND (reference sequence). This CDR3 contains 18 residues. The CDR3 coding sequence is TGTGCCAGTAGTATGGGACTCCGGGGGCGGATTGGGGCCAACGTCCTGATTTTC. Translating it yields CASSMGLRGRIGANVLIF. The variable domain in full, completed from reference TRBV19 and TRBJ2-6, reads DGGITQSPKYLFRKEGQNVTLSCEQNLNHDAMYWYRQDPGQGLRLIYYSQIVNDFQKGDIAEGYSVSREKKESFPLTVTSAQKNPTAFYLCASSMGLRGRIGANVLIFGAGSRLTVL.

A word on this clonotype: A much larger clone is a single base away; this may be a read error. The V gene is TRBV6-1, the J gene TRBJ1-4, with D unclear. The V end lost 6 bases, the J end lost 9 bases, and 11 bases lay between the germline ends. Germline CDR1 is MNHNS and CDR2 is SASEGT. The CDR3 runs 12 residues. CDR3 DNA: TGTGCCAGCAGCGAAAACAGTAAAAAACTGTTTTTT. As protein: CASSENSKKLFF.

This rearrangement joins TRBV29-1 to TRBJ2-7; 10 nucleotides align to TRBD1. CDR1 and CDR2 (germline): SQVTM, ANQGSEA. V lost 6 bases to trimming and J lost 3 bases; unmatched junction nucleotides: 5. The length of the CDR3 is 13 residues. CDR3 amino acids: CSVAGTGDYEQYF. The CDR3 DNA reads TGCAGCGTGGCCGGGACAGGGGACTACGAGCAGTACTTC.

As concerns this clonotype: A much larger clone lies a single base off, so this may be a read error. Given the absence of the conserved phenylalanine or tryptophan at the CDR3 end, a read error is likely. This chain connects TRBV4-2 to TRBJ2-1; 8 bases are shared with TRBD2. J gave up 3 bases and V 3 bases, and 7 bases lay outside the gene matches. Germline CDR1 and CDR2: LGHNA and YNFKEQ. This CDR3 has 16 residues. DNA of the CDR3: TGTGCCAGCAGCCATGGCGGGGGGCTCCTCTACAATGAGCAGTTCCTC. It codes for CASSHGGGLLYNEQFL.

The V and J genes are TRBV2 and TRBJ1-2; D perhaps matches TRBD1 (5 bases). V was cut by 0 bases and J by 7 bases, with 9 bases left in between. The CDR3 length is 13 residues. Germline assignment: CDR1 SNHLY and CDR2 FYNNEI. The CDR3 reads CASSEARQTGYTF. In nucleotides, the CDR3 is TGTGCCAGCAGTGAAGCGCGACAGACTGGCTACACCTTC. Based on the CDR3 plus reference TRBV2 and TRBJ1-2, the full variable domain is EPEVTQTPSHQVTQMGQEVILRCVPISNHLYFYWYRQILGQKVEFLVSFYNNEISEKSEIFDDQFSVERPDGSNFTLKIRSTKLEDSAMYFCASSEARQTGYTFGSGTRLTVV.

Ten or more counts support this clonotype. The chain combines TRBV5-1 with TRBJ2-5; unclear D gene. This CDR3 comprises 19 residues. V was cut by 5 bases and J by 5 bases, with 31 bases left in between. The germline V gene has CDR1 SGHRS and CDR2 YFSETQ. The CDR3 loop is CASSPLGVGGRHRVETQYF. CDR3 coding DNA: TGCGCCAGCAGTCCTCTCGGTGTGGGTGGGCGACATCGGGTGGAGACCCAGTACTTC.

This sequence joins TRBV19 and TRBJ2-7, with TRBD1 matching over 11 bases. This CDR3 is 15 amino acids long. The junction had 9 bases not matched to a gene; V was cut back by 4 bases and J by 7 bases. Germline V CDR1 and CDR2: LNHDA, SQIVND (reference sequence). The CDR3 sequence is CASSRAGQGASEQYF. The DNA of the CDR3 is TGTGCCAGTAGTAGGGCCGGACAGGGGGCTAGTGAGCAGTACTTC.

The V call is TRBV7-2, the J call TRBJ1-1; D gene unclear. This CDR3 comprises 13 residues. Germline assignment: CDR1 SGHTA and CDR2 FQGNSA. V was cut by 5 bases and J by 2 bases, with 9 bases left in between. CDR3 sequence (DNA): TGTGCCAGCAGCGTAGGAATTAACACTGAAGCTTTCTTT. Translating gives CASSVGINTEAFF.

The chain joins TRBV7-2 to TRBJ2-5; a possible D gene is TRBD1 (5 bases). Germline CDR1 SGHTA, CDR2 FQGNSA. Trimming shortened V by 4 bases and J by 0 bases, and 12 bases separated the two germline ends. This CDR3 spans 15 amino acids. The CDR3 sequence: CASSSYDSYQETQYF. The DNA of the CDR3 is TGTGCCAGCAGCTCCTACGACAGCTACCAAGAGACCCAGTACTTC.

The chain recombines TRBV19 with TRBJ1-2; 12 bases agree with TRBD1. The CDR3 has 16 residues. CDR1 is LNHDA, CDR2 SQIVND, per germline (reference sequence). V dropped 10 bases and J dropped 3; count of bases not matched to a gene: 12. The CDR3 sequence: CAILNTGTGGDYGYTF. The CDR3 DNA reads TGTGCCATCCTAAACACCGGGACAGGGGGCGACTATGGCTACACCTTC. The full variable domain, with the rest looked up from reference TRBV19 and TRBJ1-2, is DGGITQSPKYLFRKEGQNVTLSCEQNLNHDAMYWYRQDPGQGLRLIYYSQIVNDFQKGDIAEGYSVSREKKESFPLTVTSAQKNPTAFYLCAILNTGTGGDYGYTFGSGTRLTVV.

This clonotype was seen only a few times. The CDR3 DNA sequence: TGTGCCAGCAGTTACGTAACAATTAACACTGAAGCTTTCTTT. It is translated as CASSYVTINTEAFF. The chain joins TRBV6-2 or TRBV6-3 to TRBJ1-1; D unresolved. Germline V gene sequence: CDR1 MNHEY, CDR2 SVGEGT. This CDR3 spans 14 amino acids. Trimming cost V 2 bases and J 2 bases, with 9 bases left between them.

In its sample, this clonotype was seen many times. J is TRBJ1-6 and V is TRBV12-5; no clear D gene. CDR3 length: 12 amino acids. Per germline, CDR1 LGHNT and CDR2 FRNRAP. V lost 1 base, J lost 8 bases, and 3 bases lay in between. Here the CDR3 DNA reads TGTGCTAGTGGTTTGGAGTATTCACCCCTCCACTTT. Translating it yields CASGLEYSPLHF.

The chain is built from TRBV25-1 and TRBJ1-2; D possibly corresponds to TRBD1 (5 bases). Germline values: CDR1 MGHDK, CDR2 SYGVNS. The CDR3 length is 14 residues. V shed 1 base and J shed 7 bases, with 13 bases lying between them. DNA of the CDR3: TGTGCCAGCAGTGAATTCTGGGGGGATGGTGGCTACACCTTC. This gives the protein CASSEFWGDGGYTF.

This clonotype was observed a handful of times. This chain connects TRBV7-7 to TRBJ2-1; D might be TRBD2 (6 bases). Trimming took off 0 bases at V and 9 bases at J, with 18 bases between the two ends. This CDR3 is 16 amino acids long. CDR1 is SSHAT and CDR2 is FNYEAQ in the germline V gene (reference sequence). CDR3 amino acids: CASSLAPTDVGGEQFF. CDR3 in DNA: TGTGCCAGCAGCTTAGCGCCAACAGACGTGGGGGGTGAGCAGTTCTTC.

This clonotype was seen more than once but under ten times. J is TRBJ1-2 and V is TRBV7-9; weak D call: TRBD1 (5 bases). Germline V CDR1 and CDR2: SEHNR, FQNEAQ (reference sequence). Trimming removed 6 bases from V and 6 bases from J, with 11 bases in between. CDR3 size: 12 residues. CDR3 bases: TGTGCCAGCAGTTTGACAGTTGATGGCTACACCTTC. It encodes CASSLTVDGYTF. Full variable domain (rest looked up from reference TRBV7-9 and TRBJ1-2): DTGVSQNPRHKITKRGQNVTFRCDPISEHNRLYWYRQTLGQGPEFLTYFQNEAQLEKSRLLSDRFSAERPKGSFSTLEIQRTEQGDSAMYLCASSLTVDGYTFGSGTRLTVV.

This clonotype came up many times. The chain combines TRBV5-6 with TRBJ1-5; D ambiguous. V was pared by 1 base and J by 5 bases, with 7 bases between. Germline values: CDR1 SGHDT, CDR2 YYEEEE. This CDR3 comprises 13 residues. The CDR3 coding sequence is TGTGCCAGCAGCTTGTATGGGGATCAGCCCCAGCATTTT. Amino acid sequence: CASSLYGDQPQHF.

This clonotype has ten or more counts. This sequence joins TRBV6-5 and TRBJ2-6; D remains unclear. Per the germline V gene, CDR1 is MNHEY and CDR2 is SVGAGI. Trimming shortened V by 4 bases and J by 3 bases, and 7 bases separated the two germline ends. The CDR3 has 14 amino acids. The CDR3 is CASSSALGANVLTF. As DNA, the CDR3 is TGTGCCAGCAGTTCGGCGCTTGGGGCCAACGTCCTGACTTTC.